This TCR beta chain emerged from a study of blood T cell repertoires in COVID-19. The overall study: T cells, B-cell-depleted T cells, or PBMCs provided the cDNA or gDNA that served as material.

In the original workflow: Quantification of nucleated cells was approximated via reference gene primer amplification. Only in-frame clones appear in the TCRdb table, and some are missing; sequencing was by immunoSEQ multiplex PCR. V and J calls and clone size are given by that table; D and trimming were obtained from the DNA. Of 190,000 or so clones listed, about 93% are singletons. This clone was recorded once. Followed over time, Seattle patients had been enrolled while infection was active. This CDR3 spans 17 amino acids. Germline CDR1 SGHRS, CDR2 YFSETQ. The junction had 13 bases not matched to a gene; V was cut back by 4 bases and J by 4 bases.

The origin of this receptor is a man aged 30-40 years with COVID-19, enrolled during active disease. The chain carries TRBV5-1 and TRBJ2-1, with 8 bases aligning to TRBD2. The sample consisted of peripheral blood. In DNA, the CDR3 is TGCGCCAGCAGCCCAAGAGCCGGGACTAGGGGGTACAATGAGCAGTTCTTC. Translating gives CASSPRAGTRGYNEQFF.